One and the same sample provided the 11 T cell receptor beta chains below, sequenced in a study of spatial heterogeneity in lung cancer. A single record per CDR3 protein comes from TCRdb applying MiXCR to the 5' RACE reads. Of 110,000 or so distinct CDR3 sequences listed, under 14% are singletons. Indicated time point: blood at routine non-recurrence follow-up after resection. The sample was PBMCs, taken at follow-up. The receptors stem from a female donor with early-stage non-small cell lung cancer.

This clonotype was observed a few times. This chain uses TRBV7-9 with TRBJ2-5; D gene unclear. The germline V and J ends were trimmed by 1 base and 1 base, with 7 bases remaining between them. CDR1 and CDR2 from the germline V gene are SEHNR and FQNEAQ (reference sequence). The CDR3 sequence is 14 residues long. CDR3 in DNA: TGTGCCAGCAGCTTAGGACTTTCCCAAGAGACCCAGTACTTC. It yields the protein CASSLGLSQETQYF.

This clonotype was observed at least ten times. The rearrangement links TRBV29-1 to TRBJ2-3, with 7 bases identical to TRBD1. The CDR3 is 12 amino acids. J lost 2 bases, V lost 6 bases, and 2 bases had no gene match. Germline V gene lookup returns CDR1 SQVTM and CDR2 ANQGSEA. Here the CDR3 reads CSVDRNTDTQYF. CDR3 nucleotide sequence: TGCAGCGTGGACAGGAACACAGATACGCAGTATTTT.

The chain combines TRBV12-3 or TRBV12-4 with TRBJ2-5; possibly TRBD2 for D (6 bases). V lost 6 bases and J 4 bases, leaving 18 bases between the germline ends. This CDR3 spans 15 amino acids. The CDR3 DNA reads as TGTGCCAGCAGCCCCGGTGCCGTGGGGGGAGAGACCCAGTACTTC. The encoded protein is CASSPGAVGGETQYF.

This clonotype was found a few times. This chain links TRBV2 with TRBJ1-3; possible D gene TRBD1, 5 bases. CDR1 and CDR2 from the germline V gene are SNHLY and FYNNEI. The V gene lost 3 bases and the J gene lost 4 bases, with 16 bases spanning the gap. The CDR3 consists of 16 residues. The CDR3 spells CASSENRLGRGNTIYF. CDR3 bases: TGTGCCAGCAGTGAGAACAGGCTTGGTCGAGGAAACACCATATATTTT.

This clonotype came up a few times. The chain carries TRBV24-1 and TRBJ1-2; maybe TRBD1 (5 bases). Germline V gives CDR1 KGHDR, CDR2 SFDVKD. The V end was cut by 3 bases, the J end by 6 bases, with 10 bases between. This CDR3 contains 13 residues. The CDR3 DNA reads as TGTGCCACCAGTGATACAGGTTCGGATGGCTACACCTTC. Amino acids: CATSDTGSDGYTF.

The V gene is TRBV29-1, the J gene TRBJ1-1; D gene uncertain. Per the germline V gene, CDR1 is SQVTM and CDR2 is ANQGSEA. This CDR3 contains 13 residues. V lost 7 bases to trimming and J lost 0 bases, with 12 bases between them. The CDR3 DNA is TGCAGCGGGAGTGCCTACCTGAACACTGAAGCTTTCTTT. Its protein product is CSGSAYLNTEAFF.

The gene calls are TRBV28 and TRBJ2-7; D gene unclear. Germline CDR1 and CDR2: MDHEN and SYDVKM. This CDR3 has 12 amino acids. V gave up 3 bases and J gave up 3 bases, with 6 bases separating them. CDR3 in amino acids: CASSFYGYEQYF. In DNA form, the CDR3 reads TGTGCCAGCAGTTTTTATGGCTACGAGCAGTACTTC.

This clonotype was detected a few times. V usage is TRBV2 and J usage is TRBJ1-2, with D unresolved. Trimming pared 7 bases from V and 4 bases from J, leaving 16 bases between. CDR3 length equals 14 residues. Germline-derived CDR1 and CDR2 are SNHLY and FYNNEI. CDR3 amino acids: CASKQRGGSYGYTF. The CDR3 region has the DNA TGTGCCAGCAAACAAAGAGGAGGGAGCTATGGCTACACCTTC.

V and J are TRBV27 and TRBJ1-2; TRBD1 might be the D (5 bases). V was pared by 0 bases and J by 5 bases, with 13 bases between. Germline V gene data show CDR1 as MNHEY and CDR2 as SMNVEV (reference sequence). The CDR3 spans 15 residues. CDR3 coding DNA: TGTGCCAGCAGTTTATCCCCCGACAGATTTTATGGCTACACCTTC. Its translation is CASSLSPDRFYGYTF.

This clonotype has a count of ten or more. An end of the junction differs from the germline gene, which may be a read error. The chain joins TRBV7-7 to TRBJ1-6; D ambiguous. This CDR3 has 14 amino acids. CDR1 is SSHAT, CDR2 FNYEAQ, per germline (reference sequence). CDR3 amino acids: CASSLTHENSPLHF. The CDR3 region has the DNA TGTGCTAGCAGCTTGACCCATGAAAATTCACCCCTCCACTTT.

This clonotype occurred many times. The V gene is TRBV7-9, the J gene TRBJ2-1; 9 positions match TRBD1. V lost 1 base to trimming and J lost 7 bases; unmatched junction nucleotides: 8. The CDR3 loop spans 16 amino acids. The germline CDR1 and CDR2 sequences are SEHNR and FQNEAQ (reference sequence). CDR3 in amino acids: CASSLVGTGYRNEQFF. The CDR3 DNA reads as TGTGCCAGCAGCTTAGTTGGGACAGGGTATCGGAATGAGCAGTTCTTC.